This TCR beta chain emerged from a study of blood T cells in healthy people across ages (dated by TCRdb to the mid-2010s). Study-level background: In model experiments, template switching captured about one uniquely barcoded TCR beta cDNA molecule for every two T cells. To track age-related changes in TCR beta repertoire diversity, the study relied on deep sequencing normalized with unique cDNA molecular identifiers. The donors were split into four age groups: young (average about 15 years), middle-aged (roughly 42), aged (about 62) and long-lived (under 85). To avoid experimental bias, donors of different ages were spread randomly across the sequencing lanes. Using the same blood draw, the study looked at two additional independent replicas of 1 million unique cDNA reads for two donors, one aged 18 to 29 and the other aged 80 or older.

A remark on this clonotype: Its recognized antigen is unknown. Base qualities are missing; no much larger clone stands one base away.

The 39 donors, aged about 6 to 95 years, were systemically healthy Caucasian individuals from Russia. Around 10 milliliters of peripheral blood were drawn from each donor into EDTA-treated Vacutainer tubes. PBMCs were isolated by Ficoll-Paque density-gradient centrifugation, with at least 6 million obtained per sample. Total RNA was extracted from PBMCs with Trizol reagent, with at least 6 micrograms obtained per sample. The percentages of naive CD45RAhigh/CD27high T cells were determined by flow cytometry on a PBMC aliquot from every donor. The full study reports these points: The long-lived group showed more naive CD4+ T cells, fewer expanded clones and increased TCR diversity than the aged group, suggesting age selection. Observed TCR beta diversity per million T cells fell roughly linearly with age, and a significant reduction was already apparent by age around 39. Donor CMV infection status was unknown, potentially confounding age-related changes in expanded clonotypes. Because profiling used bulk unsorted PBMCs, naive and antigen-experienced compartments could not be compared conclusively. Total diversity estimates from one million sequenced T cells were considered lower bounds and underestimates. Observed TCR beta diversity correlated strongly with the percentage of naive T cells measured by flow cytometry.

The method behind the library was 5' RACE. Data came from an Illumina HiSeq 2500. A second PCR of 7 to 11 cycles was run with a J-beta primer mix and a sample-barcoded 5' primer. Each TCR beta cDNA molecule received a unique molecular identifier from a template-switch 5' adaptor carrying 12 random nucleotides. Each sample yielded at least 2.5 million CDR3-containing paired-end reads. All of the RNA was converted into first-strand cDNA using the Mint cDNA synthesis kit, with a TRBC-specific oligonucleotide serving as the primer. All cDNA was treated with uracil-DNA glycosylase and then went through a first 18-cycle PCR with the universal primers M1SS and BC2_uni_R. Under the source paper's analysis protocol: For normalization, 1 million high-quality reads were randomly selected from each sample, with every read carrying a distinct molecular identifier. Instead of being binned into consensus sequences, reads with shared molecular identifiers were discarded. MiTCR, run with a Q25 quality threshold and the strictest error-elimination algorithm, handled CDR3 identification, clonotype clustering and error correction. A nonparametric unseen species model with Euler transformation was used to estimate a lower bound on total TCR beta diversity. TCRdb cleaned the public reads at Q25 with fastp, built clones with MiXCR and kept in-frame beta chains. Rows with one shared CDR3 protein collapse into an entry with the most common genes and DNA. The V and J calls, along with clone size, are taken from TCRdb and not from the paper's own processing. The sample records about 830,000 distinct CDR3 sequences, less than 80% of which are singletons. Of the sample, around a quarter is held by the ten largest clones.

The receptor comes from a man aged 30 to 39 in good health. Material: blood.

CDR3 reads: CASSGRTGTHLSNQPQHF. In nucleotides, the sequence is TGTGCCAGCAGTGGGAGGACCGGGACCCACCTTAGCAATCAGCCCCAGCATTTT. The chain employs TRBV6-1 and TRBJ1-5, with TRBD1 tentatively as D gene (5 bases match). According to the germline V gene, CDR1 reads MNHNS and CDR2 reads SASEGT. The junction carries 19 bases between V and J, which are trimmed by 4 bases and 0 bases respectively. Inclusive of the bounding cysteine and phenylalanine, the CDR3 is 18 residues long. Of all the DNA, just the CDR3 is kept, 54 bases in frame from base 1.